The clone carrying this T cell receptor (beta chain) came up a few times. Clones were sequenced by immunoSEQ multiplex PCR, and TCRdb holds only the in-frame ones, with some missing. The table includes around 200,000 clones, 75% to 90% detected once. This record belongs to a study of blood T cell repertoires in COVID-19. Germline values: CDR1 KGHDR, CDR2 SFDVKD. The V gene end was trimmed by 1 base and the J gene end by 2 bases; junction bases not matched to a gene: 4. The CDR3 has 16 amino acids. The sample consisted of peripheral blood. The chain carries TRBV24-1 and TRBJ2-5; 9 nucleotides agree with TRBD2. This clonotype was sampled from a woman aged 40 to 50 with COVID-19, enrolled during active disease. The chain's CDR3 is CATSDLAGGLQETQYF. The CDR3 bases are TGTGCCACCAGTGATTTAGCGGGAGGCCTTCAAGAGACCCAGTACTTC.